The entry that follows covers one T cell receptor (beta chain) sequence. The antigen is not known. This entry is derived from a study of vaccination and CD4 T cells after COVID-19. Overall study: Convalescent donors: six male, four female; seven Caucasian, two Asian, one multiracial, two Hispanic. Typically, post-vaccine samples were obtained a median roughly 70 days after dose two, within a range of 14 to 241.

As for treatment: roughly 11-day PBMC culture with coronavirus spike peptide pools or control peptides (ViraFEST assay). Via ViraFEST, peptide pools expanded antigen-specific T cells before TCR sequencing. IL-2 at around 9.4 IU/ml and peptide pools at roughly 10 ug/ml were added to PBMCs cultured at a few million per well. The CDR3 contains 12 residues. V was pared by 7 bases and J by 5 bases, with 9 bases between. CDR1 and CDR2 from the germline V gene are DFQATT and SNEGSKA (reference sequence). The Oncomine TCR Beta short-read assay was what sequenced the DNA obtained from cultured CD4+ T cells. One entry per CDR3 protein results from TCRdb running MiXCR on the PCR reads. The sample shows about 23,000 distinct CDR3 sequences, more than 40% of them seen only once.

The V gene is TRBV20-1, the J gene TRBJ1-6; tentatively, D is TRBD1 (5 bases). This specimen consisted of CD4+ T cells from blood, cultured in vitro, obtained before SARS-CoV-2 vaccination. The clonotype originates from a human donor who received a COVID-19 vaccine. In DNA form, the CDR3 reads TGCAGTGGGGGCCAGCATAATTCACCCCTCCACTTT. Residues: CSGGQHNSPLHF.